The clone carrying this T cell receptor (beta chain) was seen more than once but under ten times. Method: immunoSEQ multiplex PCR; TCRdb's copy keeps in-frame clones and lacks some. The sample contains about 83,000 clones, about 82% of which appear only once. The data are from a study of blood T cell repertoires in COVID-19. V lost 6 bases, J lost 4 bases, and 13 bases lay in between. The V gene's germline CDR1 is MNHEY and CDR2 SMNVEV (reference sequence). CDR3 length: 13 residues. J is TRBJ2-7 and V is TRBV27; tentatively, D is TRBD1 (6 bases). This TCR came from a man in his forties or fifties with active COVID-19. The sequenced sample consisted of peripheral blood. CDR3 DNA: TGTGCCAGCAGCCCGACAGGCCTTTACGAGCAGTACTTC. This encodes CASSPTGLYEQYF.